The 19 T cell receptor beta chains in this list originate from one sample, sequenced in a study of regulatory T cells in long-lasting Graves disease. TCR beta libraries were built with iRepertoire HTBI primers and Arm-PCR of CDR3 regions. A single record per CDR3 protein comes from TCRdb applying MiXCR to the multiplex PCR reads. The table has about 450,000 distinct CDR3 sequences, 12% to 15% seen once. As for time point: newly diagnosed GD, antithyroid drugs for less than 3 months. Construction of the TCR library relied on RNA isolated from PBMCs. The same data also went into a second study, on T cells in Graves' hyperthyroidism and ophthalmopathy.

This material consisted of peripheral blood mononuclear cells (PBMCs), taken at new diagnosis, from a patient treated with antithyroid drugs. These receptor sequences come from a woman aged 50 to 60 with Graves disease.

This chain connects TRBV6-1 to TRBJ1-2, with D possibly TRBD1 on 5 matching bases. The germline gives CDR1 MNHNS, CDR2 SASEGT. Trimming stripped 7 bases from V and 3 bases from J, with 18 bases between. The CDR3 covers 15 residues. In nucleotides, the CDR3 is TGTGCCAGCACCCAATCTGGGGGGACCCACTATGGCTACACCTTC. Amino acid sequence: CASTQSGGTHYGYTF.

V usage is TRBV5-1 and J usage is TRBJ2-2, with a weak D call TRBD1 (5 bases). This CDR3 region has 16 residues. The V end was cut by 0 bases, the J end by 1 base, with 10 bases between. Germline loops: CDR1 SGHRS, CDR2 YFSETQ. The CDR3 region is CASSLAPQGNTGELFF. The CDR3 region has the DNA TGCGCCAGCAGCTTGGCTCCCCAGGGGAACACCGGGGAGCTGTTTTTT.

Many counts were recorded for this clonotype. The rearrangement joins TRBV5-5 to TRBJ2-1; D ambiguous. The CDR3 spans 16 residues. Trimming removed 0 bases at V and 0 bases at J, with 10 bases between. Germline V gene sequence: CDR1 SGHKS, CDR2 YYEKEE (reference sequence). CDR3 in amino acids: CASSLAAEGSYNEQFF. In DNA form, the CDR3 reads TGTGCCAGCAGCTTGGCCGCAGAAGGCTCCTACAATGAGCAGTTCTTC. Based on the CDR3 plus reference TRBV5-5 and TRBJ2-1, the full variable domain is DAGVTQSPTHLIKTRGQQVTLRCSPISGHKSVSWYQQVLGQGPQFIFQYYEKEERGRGNFPDRFSARQFPNYSSELNVNALLLGDSALYLCASSLAAEGSYNEQFFGPGTRLTVL.

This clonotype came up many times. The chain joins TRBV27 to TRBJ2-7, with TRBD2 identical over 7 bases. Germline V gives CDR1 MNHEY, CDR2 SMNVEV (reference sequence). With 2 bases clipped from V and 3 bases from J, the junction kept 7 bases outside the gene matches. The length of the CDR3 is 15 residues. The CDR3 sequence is CASSLRASGFYEQYF. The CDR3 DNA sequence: TGTGCCAGCAGTTTAAGGGCTAGCGGATTCTACGAGCAGTACTTC.

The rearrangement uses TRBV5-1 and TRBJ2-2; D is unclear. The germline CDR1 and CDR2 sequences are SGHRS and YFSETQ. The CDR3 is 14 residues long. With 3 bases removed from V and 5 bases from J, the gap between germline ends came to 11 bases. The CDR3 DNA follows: TGCGCCAGCAGCTCGGCCACGGTGACCGGGGAGCTGTTTTTT. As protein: CASSSATVTGELFF. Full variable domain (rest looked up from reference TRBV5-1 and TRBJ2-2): KAGVTQTPRYLIKTRGQQVTLSCSPISGHRSVSWYQQTPGQGLQFLFEYFSETQRNKGNFPGRFSGRQFSNSRSEMNVSTLELGDSALYLCASSSATVTGELFFGEGSRLTVL.

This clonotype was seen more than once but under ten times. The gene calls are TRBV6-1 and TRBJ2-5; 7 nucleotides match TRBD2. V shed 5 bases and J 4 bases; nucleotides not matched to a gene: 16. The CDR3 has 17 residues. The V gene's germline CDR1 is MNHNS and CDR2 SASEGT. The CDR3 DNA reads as TGTGCCAGCAGTCGAGGGGAGGGCGGGAGAAGGGGAGAGACCCAGTACTTC. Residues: CASSRGEGGRRGETQYF.

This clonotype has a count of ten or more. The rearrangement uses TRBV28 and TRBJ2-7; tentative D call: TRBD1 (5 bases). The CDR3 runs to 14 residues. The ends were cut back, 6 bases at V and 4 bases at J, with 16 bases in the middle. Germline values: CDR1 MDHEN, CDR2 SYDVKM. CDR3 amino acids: CASSMRQTNYEQYF. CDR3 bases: TGTGCCAGCAGCATGCGACAGACGAATTACGAGCAGTACTTC. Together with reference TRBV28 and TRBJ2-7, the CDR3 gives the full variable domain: DVKVTQSSRYLVKRTGEKVFLECVQDMDHENMFWYRQDPGLGLRLIYFSYDVKMKEKGDIPEGYSVSREKKERFSLILESASTNQTSMYLCASSMRQTNYEQYFGPGTRLTVT.

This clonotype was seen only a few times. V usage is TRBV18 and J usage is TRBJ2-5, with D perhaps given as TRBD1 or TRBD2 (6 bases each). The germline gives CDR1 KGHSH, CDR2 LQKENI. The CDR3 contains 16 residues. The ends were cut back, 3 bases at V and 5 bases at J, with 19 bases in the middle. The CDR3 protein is CASSPNGRGGVETQYF. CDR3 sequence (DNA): TGTGCCAGCTCACCGAACGGCAGGGGAGGCGTCGAGACCCAGTACTTC.

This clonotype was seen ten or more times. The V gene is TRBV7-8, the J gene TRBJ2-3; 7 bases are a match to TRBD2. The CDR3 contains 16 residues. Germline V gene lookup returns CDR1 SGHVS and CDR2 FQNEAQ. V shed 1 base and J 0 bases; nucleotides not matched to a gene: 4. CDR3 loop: CASSLDIAGSTDTQYF. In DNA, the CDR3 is TGTGCCAGCAGCTTAGATATAGCGGGCAGCACAGATACGCAGTATTTT.

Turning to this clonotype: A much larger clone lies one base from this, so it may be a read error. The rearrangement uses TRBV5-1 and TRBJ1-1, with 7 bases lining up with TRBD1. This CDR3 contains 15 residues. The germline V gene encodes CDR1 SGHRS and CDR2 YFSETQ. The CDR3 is CASSPTQGGSTGAFF. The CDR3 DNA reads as TGCGCCAGCAGCCCGACCCAGGGGGGGAGCACTGGAGCTTTCTTT. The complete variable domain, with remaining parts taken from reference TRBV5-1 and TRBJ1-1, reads KAGVTQTPRYLIKTRGQQVTLSCSPISGHRSVSWYQQTPGQGLQFLFEYFSETQRNKGNFPGRFSGRQFSNSRSEMNVSTLELGDSALYLCASSPTQGGSTGAFFGQGTRLTVV.

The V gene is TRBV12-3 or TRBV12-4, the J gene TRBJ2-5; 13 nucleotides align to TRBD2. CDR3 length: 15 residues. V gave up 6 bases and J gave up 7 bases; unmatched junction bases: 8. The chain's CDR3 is CASSSTSGRGGTQYF. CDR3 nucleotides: TGTGCCAGCAGCTCAACTAGCGGGAGGGGCGGGACCCAGTACTTC.

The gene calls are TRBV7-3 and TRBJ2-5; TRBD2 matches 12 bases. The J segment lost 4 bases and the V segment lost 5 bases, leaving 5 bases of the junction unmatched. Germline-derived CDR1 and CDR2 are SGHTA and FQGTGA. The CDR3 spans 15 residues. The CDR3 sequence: CASSRASGGGETQYF. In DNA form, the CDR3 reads TGTGCCAGCAGCAGGGCTAGCGGGGGGGGAGAGACCCAGTACTTC.

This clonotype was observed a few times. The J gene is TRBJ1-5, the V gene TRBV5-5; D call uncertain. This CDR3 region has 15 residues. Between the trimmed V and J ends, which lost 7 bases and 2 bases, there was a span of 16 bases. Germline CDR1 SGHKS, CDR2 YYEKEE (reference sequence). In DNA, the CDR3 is TGTGCCAGCTCCCCTTTTGCAGAGGGCAATCAGCCCCAGCATTTT. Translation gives CASSPFAEGNQPQHF.

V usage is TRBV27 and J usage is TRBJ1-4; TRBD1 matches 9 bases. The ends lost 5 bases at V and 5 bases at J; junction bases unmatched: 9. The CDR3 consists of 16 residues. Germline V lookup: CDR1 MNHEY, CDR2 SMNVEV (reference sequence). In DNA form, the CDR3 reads TGTGCCAGCAGTACTGAAGGGACAGGGAGGAATGAAAAACTGTTTTTT. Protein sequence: CASSTEGTGRNEKLFF. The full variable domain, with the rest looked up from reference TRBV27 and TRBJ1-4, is EAQVTQNPRYLITVTGKKLTVTCSQNMNHEYMSWYRQDPGLGLRQIYYSMNVEVTDKGDVPEGYKVSRKEKRNFPLILESPSPNQTSLYFCASSTEGTGRNEKLFFGSGTQLSVL.

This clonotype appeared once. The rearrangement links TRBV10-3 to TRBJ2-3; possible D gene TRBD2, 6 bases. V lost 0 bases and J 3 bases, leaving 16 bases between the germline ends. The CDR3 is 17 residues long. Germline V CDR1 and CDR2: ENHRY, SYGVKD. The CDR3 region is CAISESPLAEGTDTQYF. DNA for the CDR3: TGTGCCATCAGTGAGTCACCGTTAGCGGAGGGGACAGATACGCAGTATTTT.

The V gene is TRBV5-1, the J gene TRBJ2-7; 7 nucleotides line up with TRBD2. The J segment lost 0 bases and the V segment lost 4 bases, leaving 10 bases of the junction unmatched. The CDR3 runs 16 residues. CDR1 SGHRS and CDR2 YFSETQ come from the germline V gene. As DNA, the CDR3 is TGCGCCAGCAGCAGACTGGGTCTAGCGGACTCCTACGAGCAGTACTTC. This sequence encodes CASSRLGLADSYEQYF.

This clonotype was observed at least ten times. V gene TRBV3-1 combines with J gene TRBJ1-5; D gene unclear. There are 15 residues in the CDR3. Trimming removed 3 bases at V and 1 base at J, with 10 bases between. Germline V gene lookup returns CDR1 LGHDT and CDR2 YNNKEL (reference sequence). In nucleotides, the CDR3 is TGTGCCAGCAGCCAGGAAAGGAACAGCAATCAGCCCCAGCATTTT. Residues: CASSQERNSNQPQHF.

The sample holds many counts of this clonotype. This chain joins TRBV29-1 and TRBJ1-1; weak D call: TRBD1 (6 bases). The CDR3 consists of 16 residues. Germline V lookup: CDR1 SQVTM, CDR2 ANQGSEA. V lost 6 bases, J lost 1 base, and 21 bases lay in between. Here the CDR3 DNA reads TGCAGCGTAGTAGGGACATCGGATCGTTCGAACACTGAAGCTTTCTTT. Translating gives CSVVGTSDRSNTEAFF.

In DNA form, the CDR3 reads TGTGCCACCAGTGACTGGACTAGCGGGAGGGCCAATGAGCAGTTCTTC. Translating gives CATSDWTSGRANEQFF. The chain employs TRBV24-1 and TRBJ2-1; 15 bases are shared with TRBD2. V gave up 4 bases and J gave up 6 bases; unmatched junction bases: 3. The CDR3 covers 16 residues. Germline values: CDR1 KGHDR, CDR2 SFDVKD.